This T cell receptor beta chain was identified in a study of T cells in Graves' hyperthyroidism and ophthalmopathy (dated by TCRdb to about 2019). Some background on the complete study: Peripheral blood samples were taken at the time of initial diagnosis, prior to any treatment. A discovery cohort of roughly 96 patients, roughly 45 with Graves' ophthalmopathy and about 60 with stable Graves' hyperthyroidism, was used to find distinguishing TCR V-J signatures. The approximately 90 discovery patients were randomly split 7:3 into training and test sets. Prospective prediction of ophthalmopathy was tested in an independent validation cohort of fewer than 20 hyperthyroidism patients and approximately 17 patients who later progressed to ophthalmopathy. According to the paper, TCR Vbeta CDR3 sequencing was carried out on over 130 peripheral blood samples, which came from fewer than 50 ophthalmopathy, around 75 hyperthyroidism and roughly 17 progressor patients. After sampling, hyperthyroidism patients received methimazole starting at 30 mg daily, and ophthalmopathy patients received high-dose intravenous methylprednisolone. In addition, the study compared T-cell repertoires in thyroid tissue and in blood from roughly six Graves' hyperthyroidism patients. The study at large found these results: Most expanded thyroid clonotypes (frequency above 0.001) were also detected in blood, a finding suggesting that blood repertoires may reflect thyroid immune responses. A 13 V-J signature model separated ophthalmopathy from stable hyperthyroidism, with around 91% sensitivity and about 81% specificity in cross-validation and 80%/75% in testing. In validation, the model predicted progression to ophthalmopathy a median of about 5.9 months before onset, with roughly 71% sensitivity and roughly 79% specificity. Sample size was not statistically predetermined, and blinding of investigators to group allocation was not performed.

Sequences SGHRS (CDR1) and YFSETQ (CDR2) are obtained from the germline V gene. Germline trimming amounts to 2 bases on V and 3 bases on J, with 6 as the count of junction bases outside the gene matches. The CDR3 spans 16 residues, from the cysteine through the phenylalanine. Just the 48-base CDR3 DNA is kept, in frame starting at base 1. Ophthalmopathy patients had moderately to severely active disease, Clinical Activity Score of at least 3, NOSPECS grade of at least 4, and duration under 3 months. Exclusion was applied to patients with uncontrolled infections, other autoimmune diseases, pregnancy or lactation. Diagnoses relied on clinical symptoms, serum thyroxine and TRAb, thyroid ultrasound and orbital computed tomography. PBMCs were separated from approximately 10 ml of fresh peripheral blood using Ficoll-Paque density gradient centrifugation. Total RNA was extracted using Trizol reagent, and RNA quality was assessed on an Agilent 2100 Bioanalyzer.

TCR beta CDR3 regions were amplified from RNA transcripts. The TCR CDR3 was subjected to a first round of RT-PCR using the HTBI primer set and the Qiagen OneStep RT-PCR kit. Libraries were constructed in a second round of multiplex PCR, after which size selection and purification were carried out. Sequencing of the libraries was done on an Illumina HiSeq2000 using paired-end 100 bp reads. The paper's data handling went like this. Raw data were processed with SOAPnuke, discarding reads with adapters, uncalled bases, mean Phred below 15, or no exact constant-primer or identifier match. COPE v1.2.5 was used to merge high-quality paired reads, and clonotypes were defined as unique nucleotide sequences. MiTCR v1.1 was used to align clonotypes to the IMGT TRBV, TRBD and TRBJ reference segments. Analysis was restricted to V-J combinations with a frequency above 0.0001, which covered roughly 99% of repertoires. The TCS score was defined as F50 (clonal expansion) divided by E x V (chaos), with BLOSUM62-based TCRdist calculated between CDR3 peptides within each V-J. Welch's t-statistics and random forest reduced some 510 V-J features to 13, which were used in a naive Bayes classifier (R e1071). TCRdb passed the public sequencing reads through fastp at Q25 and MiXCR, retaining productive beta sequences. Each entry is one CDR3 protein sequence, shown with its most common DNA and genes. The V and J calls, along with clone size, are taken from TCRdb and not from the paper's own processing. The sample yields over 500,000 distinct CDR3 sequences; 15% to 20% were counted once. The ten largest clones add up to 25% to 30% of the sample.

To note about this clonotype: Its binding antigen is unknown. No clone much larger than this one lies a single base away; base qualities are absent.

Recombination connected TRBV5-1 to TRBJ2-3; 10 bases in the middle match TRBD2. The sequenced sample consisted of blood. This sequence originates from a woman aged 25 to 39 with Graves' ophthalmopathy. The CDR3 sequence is CASSLQEAGGTDTQYF. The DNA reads TGCGCCAGCAGCTTACAGGAAGCGGGGGGGACAGATACGCAGTATTTT.